The 15 T cell receptor beta chains presented below share a single source sample, sequenced in a study of identical twins. MiXCR, applied by TCRdb to the 5' RACE reads, yields one record per CDR3 protein. The profile shows approximately 470,000 distinct CDR3 sequences, more than 13% of them singletons. This same sample was also taken into another study, of yellow fever vaccine responses in identical twins.

Sequencing was carried out using CD4+ T cells sorted from blood. The source of these receptors is a young woman in good health.

This rearrangement joins TRBV15 to TRBJ2-7; D remains unclear. The germline gives CDR1 LNHNV, CDR2 YYDKDF (reference sequence). Trimming shortened V by 0 bases and J by 0 bases, and 9 bases separated the two germline ends. CDR3 size: 15 residues. In DNA form, the CDR3 reads TGTGCCACCAGCAGAGATACAGCCGCCTCCTACGAGCAGTACTTC. The encoded protein is CATSRDTAASYEQYF.

This clonotype occurred a few times. The J gene is TRBJ2-7, the V gene TRBV10-3, with a possible D match to TRBD1 (6 bases). V gave up 7 bases and J gave up 2 bases, with 15 bases separating them. Germline CDR1 is ENHRY and CDR2 is SYGVKD. This CDR3 region has 14 residues. Here the CDR3 DNA reads TGTGCCATCAACCCCACAGGGAGACCCTACGAGCAGTACTTC. Protein product: CAINPTGRPYEQYF.

V gene TRBV12-5 combines with J gene TRBJ2-1; perhaps TRBD2 as D (5 bases). Deletions cut 5 bases from V and 7 bases from J, with 12 bases between. The CDR3 totals 13 residues. Germline values: CDR1 LGHNT, CDR2 FRNRAP. The CDR3 here is CASGKAPGNEQFF. CDR3 DNA sequence: TGTGCTAGTGGTAAAGCCCCGGGGAATGAGCAGTTCTTC.

This clonotype showed up many times. V and J are TRBV6-6 and TRBJ2-5, with 7 positions matching TRBD1. Germline V gene lookup returns CDR1 MNHNY and CDR2 SVGAGI (reference sequence). Trimming removed 7 bases from V and 6 bases from J; junction bases left unmatched: 8. The CDR3 totals 13 residues. The CDR3 DNA reads as TGTGCCAGCACCCTAACAGGGGCGAAGACCCAGTACTTC. Its translation is CASTLTGAKTQYF.

This chain uses TRBV6-5 with TRBJ2-1; D gene uncertain. The ends were cut back, 4 bases at V and 4 bases at J, with 17 bases in the middle. This CDR3 is 16 amino acids long. Germline CDR1 MNHEY, CDR2 SVGAGI. The CDR3 sequence is CASSSLTQPLYNEQFF. Here the CDR3 DNA reads TGTGCCAGCAGTTCTCTTACCCAACCCCTTTACAATGAGCAGTTCTTC.

In this sample, this clonotype turned up many times. The CDR3 spells CASSLPGTGISNEQFF. For the CDR3, the DNA is TGCGCCAGCAGCTTACCCGGGACAGGTATTTCCAATGAGCAGTTCTTC. The rearrangement joins TRBV5-1 to TRBJ2-1; TRBD1 agrees at 8 bases. J lost 6 bases, V lost 2 bases, and 10 bases had no gene match. The CDR3 has 16 amino acids. Per germline, CDR1 SGHRS and CDR2 YFSETQ.

This clonotype was observed once. The gene calls are TRBV4-2 and TRBJ1-4; 8 nucleotides align to TRBD1. CDR1 LGHNA and CDR2 YNFKEQ come from the germline V gene. This CDR3 region has 15 residues. V was clipped by 5 bases and J by 4 bases; unmatched bases: 6. The CDR3 protein is CASSSDRDLNEKLFF. The CDR3 DNA follows: TGTGCCAGCAGCTCGGACAGGGATCTTAATGAAAAACTGTTTTTT.

The sample holds a few counts of this clonotype. This chain joins TRBV9 and TRBJ2-2; D is ambiguous. Looked up from germline, CDR1 is SGDLS and CDR2 is YYNGEE. The CDR3 is 14 residues long. The ends were cut back, 0 bases at V and 6 bases at J, with 9 bases in the middle. CDR3 region: CASSVAMSAGELFF. The CDR3 DNA is TGTGCCAGCAGCGTAGCTATGAGCGCCGGGGAGCTGTTTTTT.

CDR3 sequence: CASSPPGRGNTGELFF. Written as DNA, the CDR3 is TGTGCCAGCAGCCCTCCCGGGAGGGGTAACACCGGGGAGCTGTTTTTT. The rearrangement joins TRBV9 to TRBJ2-2; 8 bases line up with TRBD2. Germline CDR1 reads SGDLS; CDR2 reads YYNGEE. V lost 4 bases to trimming and J lost 2 bases; unmatched junction nucleotides: 7. This CDR3 region has 16 residues.

The table lists this clonotype with a few counts. V gene TRBV4-3 combines with J gene TRBJ1-2, with a tentative D call TRBD1 (5 bases). V lost 3 bases, J lost 4 bases, and 12 bases lay in between. The CDR3 length is 14 residues. The V gene's germline CDR1 is LGHNA and CDR2 YSLEER. CDR3 bases: TGCGCCAGCAGCCAGGCCGGGGCCGGCTATGGCTACACCTTC. It yields the protein CASSQAGAGYGYTF.

The genes are TRBV12-3 or TRBV12-4 and TRBJ2-2, with 11 bases aligning to TRBD2. The CDR3 covers 18 residues. With V trimmed by 11 bases and J by 1 base, 15 bases remained unmatched. For the CDR3, the DNA is TGTGCCTTCAGTTTATTGTCCGGACTAGCGGGGAACACCGGGGAGCTGTTTTTT. Protein: CAFSLLSGLAGNTGELFF.

About this clonotype: A read error may account for a junction end that differs from germline. The rearrangement joins TRBV6-5 to TRBJ2-5; TRBD1 agrees at 8 bases. In germline, CDR1 is MNHEY, CDR2 SVGAGI. The CDR3 sequence is 15 residues long. CDR3 protein: CASSYSGGKPETQNF. The CDR3, as DNA: TGTGCCAGCAGTTATTCAGGGGGCAAGCCAGAGACCCAGAACTTC.

Ten or more counts support this clonotype. The chain joins TRBV3-1 to TRBJ2-1; D remains unclear. The CDR3 covers 12 residues. The germline gives CDR1 LGHDT, CDR2 YNNKEL (reference sequence). The V end was cut by 0 bases, the J end by 6 bases, with 3 bases between. The DNA of the CDR3 is TGTGCCAGCAGCCAAGATCTCAATGAGCAGTTCTTC. Translating it yields CASSQDLNEQFF.

This chain connects TRBV4-1 to TRBJ2-3; 7 nucleotides match TRBD2. CDR1 MGHRA and CDR2 YSYEKL come from the germline V gene. This CDR3 comprises 13 residues. V shed 3 bases, J shed 7 bases, and the junction held 4 bases outside the gene matches. This CDR3 is CASSQPTSHTQYF. CDR3 nucleotide sequence: TGCGCCAGCAGCCAGCCGACTAGCCATACGCAGTATTTT.

A few counts support this clonotype. The CDR3 sequence is CASSANRAWGQETQYF. The CDR3 DNA is TGTGCCAGCAGTGCGAACAGGGCCTGGGGCCAAGAGACCCAGTACTTC. The chain joins TRBV6-1 to TRBJ2-5; a possible D gene is TRBD1 (6 bases). Germline V CDR1 and CDR2: MNHNS, SASEGT. Trimming stripped 4 bases from V and 1 base from J, with 16 bases between. The CDR3 length is 16 residues.